The TCR beta chain described here comes from a study of cytomegalovirus exposure and HLA in healthy donors. The overall study: In an early release, HLA-typed donors contributed approximately 82 million unique TCR sequences.

On this clone itself: Its antigen is unknown.

Amplification used 60 Vbeta primers and 13 Jbeta primers. Assay: immunoSEQ multiplex PCR; the TCRdb copy retains only in-frame clones and omits some. The table records under 200,000 clones, roughly 71% of them present only once. Study observations and caveats: One later analysis reportedly identified an Asian-associated ancestry cluster that showed fewer N-insertions than the roughly 700-donor mean. In all likelihood, a cluster of highly shared sequence variants was a sequencing artifact.

Each donor was nominally healthy when sampled (though unrecorded immune exposures were likely). This CDR3 is built from 15 residues. CDR1 and CDR2 from the germline V gene are MNHNY and SVGAGI (reference sequence). V dropped 5 bases and J dropped 1; count of bases not matched to a gene: 7. The clonotype comes from a male donor in good health and CMV-seropositive. This chain links TRBV6-6 with TRBJ1-1, with TRBD1 identical over 7 bases. Sequenced sample: PBMCs. The CDR3 region has the DNA TGTGCCAGCAGTAAGACGGGACAGCGGAACACTGAAGCTTTCTTT. Protein product: CASSKTGQRNTEAFF.